These T cell receptor beta chains were read from a single sample in a study of cytomegalovirus exposure and HLA in healthy donors. Profiled with immunoSEQ multiplex PCR; TCRdb holds only in-frame clones, not every one. The repertoire has approximately 70,000 clones, roughly four fifths of them found once; the top ten carry over 6%. Sequenced input: PBMCs. The receptors shown here come from a man aged 50-60 years in good health and CMV-seronegative. Both conserved end residues are part of each CDR3. The D gene is left open where the match is weak. Only some rows state a clone size, as once, few, many or a class for expanded clones.

clone_size	v_call	d_call	j_call	cdr3_nt	cdr3_aa
few	TRBV7-8	-	TRBJ1-1	TGTGCCAGCAAGGGTCGGGGCACTGAAGCTTTCTTT	CASKGRGTEAFF
-	TRBV28	-	TRBJ2-7	TGTGCCAGCAGGGGCCCGGGGATAGGGGAGCAGTACTTC	CASRGPGIGEQYF
-	TRBV30	-	TRBJ1-6	TGTGCCGGGGATGTGGGGGCGGGTTCACCCCTCCACTTT	CAGDVGAGSPLHF
-	TRBV4-2	-	TRBJ1-5	TGTGCCAGCAGCCAAGACGGGGATAGCAATCAGCCCCAGCATTTT	CASSQDGDSNQPQHF
-	TRBV19	-	TRBJ1-5	TGTGCCAGTAGTGCCCAGGGAAATCAGCCCCAGCATTTT	CASSAQGNQPQHF
-	TRBV25-1	TRBD1	TRBJ1-1	TGTGCCAGGAGAAGGTCGGGACAGGGGGTTGGAGCTTTCTTT	CARRRSGQGVGAFF
-	TRBV15	TRBD1	TRBJ2-2	TGTGCCACCAGCAGATCAGTAATCCAGGGGGCTAACACCGGGGAGCTGTTTTTT	CATSRSVIQGANTGELFF
-	TRBV18	-	TRBJ1-5	TGTGCCAGCTCACCAACAGGGATTAGCAATCAGCCCCAGCATTTT	CASSPTGISNQPQHF
few	TRBV5-1	TRBD1	TRBJ1-5	TGCGCCAGCAGCTTGGGGACAGGGAATCAGCCCCAGCATTTT	CASSLGTGNQPQHF
-	TRBV7-9	-	TRBJ2-5	TGTGCCAGCAGCTTTCCAGGGAAGGAGACCCAGTACTTC	CASSFPGKETQYF
-	TRBV7-2	TRBD1	TRBJ2-7	TGTGCCAGCAAAAGACAGGGAGTAACCTACGAGCAGTACTTC	CASKRQGVTYEQYF
once	TRBV6-5	-	TRBJ1-2	TGTGCCAGCAGTTATAATCGGGAAGGCTATGGCTACACCTTC	CASSYNREGYGYTF
-	TRBV2	-	TRBJ2-7	TGTGCCAGCAGCGGACAGTTAAACTACGAGCAGTACTTC	CASSGQLNYEQYF
-	TRBV10-3	-	TRBJ2-1	TGTGCCATTCACGATTCTTCCGGGATTTCGTCCTACAATGAGCAGTTCTTC	CAIHDSSGISSYNEQFF
once	TRBV19	TRBD2	TRBJ2-3	TGTGCCAGTAGTCTGGGACTAGCGGGAGGAGATACGCAGTATTTT	CASSLGLAGGDTQYF
-	TRBV28	-	TRBJ1-1	TGTGCCAGCAGTTTGGGTGGCAGGGTGGGCACTGAAGCTTTCTTT	CASSLGGRVGTEAFF
-	TRBV7-6	-	TRBJ2-7	TGTGCCAGCAGCCCACTGACGGCCCCGGGATACGAGCAGTACTTC	CASSPLTAPGYEQYF
-	TRBV28	-	TRBJ1-3	TGTGCCAGCAGTCCGGAGTACTCTGGAAACACCATATATTTT	CASSPEYSGNTIYF